This is a list of T cell receptor beta chains from one sample in a study of cytotoxic CD8 clonotypes in ibrutinib-treated CLL. Using immunoSEQ multiplex PCR, the repertoire was profiled, and TCRdb retains in-frame clones only, with some absent. This sample yields roughly 180,000 clones, of which 72% are seen a single time; around 15% belongs to the top ten. Sequenced here: PBMCs, sampled after 24 months of ibrutinib treatment. All receptors come from a human donor with chronic lymphocytic leukemia. Both conserved end residues are part of each CDR3. The D gene is left open where the match is weak. Clone size is given for some rows only: seen once, a few or many times, or a class if the clone is expanded.

D gene,J gene,V gene,clone size,CDR3 protein,CDR3 DNA
NA,TRBJ2-6,TRBV18,NA,CASSPQSVRSGANVLTF,TGTGCCAGCTCACCACAGTCAGTTCGCTCTGGGGCCAACGTCCTGACTTTC
TRBD2,TRBJ2-7,TRBV4-2,once,CASSQALGLASYEQYF,TGTGCCAGCAGCCAAGCCCTGGGACTAGCATCCTACGAGCAGTACTTC
NA,TRBJ2-1,TRBV5-1,NA,CASSPNALPVGYNEQFF,TGCGCCAGCAGCCCAAACGCGTTACCGGTGGGCTACAATGAGCAGTTCTTC
TRBD2,TRBJ2-7,TRBV4-1,NA,CASSPTASGSYEQYF,TGCGCCAGCAGCCCTACGGCTAGCGGGAGTTACGAGCAGTACTTC
TRBD1,TRBJ2-3,TRBV29-1,NA,CSVEEGTGGFSTDTQYF,TGCAGCGTTGAAGAAGGGACAGGGGGCTTCAGCACAGATACGCAGTATTTT
NA,TRBJ2-5,TRBV5-6,NA,CASSLLGGQETQYF,TGTGCCAGCAGCTTGTTAGGGGGCCAAGAGACCCAGTACTTC
NA,TRBJ2-7,TRBV28,NA,CASSSAWYEQYF,TGTGCCAGCAGTTCCGCATGGTACGAGCAGTACTTC
NA,TRBJ2-7,TRBV9,once,CASAQQGSASYEQYF,TGTGCCAGCGCGCAGCAGGGGAGCGCCTCCTACGAGCAGTACTTC
NA,TRBJ2-7,TRBV4-3,once,CASSHGGSYEQYF,TGCGCCAGCAGCCATGGGGGGTCCTACGAGCAGTACTTC
NA,TRBJ1-1,TRBV28,NA,CASKLPTEAFF,TGTGCCAGCAAGTTACCTACTGAAGCTTTCTTT
TRBD1,TRBJ1-1,TRBV19,NA,CASSYGGQLNTEDFF,TGTGCCAGTAGCTACGGGGGACAGTTGAACACTGAAGATTTCTTT
NA,TRBJ1-1,TRBV5-1,NA,CASSLGAPAAEAFF,TGCGCCAGCAGCTTGGGAGCCCCCGCCGCTGAAGCTTTCTTT
TRBD2,TRBJ2-7,TRBV7-9,NA,CASSLGFAGGAYEQYF,TGTGCCAGCAGCTTAGGGTTTGCGGGAGGGGCCTACGAGCAGTACTTC
NA,TRBJ2-7,TRBV18,NA,CASSPFAGYEVYEQYF,TGTGCCAGCTCACCATTTGCCGGCTATGAGGTCTACGAGCAGTACTTC
NA,TRBJ2-7,TRBV7-2,NA,CASSIRRTYEQYF,TGTGCCAGCAGCATACGTCGGACCTACGAGCAGTACTTC
NA,TRBJ1-2,TRBV6-5,NA,CASSYLGRNYGYTF,TGTGCCAGCAGTTACCTAGGACGGAACTATGGCTACACCTTC
TRBD2,TRBJ2-7,TRBV11-2,NA,CASSLDQGLAAYEQYF,TGTGCCAGCAGCTTAGATCAGGGACTAGCGGCCTACGAGCAGTACTTC
TRBD2,TRBJ2-1,TRBV27,once,CASGRLAGGNHEQFF,TGTGCCAGCGGTAGACTAGCGGGAGGGAACCATGAGCAGTTCTTC
TRBD2,TRBJ2-3,TRBV2,few,CASRPRTSRSTDTQYF,TGTGCCAGCAGACCACGGACTAGCCGCAGCACAGATACGCAGTATTTT
NA,TRBJ1-5,TRBV4-2,many,CASSSRSRGNQPQHF,TGTGCCAGCAGCTCCCGTTCTCGGGGCAATCAGCCCCAGCATTTT
NA,TRBJ1-4,TRBV2,few,CASITVTNEKLFF,TGTGCCAGCATCACGGTTACTAATGAAAAACTGTTTTTT
TRBD1,TRBJ2-1,TRBV10-2,NA,CASGTGVSYNEQFF,TGCGCCTCCGGGACAGGGGTATCCTACAATGAGCAGTTCTTC
NA,TRBJ2-3,TRBV5-1,once,CASSLGQEYDTQYF,TGCGCCAGCAGCTTGGGACAGGAATATGATACGCAGTATTTT
TRBD1,TRBJ1-5,TRBV7-2,NA,CASSGQGGNNQPQHF,TGTGCCAGCAGCGGCCAGGGGGGGAACAATCAGCCCCAGCATTTT
NA,TRBJ1-3,TRBV25-1,NA,CASRGRQSGNTIYF,TGTGCCAGCAGGGGGCGGCAGTCTGGAAACACCATATATTTT
NA,TRBJ2-5,TRBV11-2,few,CASSRRGETQYF,TGTGCCAGCAGCCGTCGGGGAGAGACCCAGTACTTC